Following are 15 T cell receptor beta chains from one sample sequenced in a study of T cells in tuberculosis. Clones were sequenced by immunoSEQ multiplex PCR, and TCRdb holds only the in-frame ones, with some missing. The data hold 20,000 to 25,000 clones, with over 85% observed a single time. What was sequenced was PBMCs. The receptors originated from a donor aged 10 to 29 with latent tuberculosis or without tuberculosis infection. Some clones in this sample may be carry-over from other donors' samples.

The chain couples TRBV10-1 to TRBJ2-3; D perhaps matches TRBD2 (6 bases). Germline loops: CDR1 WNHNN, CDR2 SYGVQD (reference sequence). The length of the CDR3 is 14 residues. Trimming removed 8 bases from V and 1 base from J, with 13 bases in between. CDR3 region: CASALSGGTDTQYF. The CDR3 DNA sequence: TGCGCCAGCGCTTTGTCGGGGGGCACAGATACGCAGTATTTT.

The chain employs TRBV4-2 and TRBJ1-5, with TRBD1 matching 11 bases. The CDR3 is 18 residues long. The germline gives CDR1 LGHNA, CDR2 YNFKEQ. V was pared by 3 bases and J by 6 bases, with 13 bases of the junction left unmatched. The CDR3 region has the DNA TGTGCCAGCAGCCACCTCGGACAGGGGGCGACCGAAGGTCAGCCCCAGCATTTT. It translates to CASSHLGQGATEGQPQHF.

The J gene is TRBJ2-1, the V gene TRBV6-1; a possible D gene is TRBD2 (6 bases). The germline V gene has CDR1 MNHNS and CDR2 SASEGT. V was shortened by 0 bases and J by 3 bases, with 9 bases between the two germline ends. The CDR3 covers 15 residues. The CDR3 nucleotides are TGTGCCAGCAGTGAAGCGGGGCGGGACTACAATGAGCAGTTCTTC. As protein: CASSEAGRDYNEQFF.

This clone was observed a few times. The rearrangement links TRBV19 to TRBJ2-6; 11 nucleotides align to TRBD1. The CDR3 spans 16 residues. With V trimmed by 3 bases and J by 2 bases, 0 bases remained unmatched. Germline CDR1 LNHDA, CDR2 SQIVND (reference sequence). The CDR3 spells CASSMGQGAGANVLTF. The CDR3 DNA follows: TGTGCCAGTAGTATGGGACAGGGGGCTGGGGCCAACGTCCTGACTTTC.

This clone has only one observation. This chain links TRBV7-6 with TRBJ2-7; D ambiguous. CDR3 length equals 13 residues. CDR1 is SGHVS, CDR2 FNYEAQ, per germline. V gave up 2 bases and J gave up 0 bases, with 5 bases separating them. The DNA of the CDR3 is TGTGCCAGCAGCTTAACAGCCTCCTACGAGCAGTACTTC. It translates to CASSLTASYEQYF.

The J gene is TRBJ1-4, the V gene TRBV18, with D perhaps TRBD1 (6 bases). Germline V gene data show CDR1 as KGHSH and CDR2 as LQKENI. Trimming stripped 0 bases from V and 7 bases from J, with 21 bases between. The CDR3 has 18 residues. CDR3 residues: CASSPPGASTKTPEKLFF. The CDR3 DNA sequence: TGTGCCAGCTCACCACCGGGGGCCTCCACTAAGACTCCTGAAAAACTGTTTTTT.

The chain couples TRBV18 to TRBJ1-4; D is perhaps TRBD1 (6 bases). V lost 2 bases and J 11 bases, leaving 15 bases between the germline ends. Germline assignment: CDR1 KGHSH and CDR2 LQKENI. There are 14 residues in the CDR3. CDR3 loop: CASSPFKDSTKLFF. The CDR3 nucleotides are TGTGCCAGCTCACCATTCAAGGACAGTACGAAACTGTTTTTT.

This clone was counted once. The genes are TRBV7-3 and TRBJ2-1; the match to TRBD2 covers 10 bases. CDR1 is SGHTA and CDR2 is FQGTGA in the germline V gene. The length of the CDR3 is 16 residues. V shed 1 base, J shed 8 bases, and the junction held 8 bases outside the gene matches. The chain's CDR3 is CASSLRASGSLDEQFF. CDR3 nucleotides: TGTGCCAGCAGCTTAAGGGCTAGCGGGAGTCTCGATGAGCAGTTCTTC.

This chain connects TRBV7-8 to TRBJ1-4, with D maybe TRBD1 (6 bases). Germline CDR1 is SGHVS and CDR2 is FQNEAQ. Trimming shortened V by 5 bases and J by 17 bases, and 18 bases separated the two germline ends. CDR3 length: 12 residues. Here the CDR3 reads CASSGDRQDCFF. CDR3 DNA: TGTGCCAGCAGCGGGGACCGACAGGATTGTTTTTTT.

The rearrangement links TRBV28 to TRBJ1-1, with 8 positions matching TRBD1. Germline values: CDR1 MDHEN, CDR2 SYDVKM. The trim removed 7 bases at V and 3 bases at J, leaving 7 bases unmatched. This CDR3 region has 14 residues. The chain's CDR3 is CASMRTGGYTEAFF. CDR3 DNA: TGTGCCAGCATGAGAACAGGGGGATACACTGAAGCTTTCTTT.

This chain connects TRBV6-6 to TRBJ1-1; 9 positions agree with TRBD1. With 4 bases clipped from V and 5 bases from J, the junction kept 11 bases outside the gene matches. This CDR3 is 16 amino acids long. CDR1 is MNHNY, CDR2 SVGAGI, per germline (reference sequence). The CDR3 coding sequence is TGTGCCAGCAGTTTAGCGGGACAGGGTCGGAGAACTGAAGCTTTCTTT. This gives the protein CASSLAGQGRRTEAFF.

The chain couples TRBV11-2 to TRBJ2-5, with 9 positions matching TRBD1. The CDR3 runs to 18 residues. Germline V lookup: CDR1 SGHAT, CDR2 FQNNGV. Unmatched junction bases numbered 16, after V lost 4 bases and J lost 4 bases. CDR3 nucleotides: TGTGCCAGCAGCTGGCTGGGACAGGGATCGGTGGAGGCAGAGACCCAGTACTTC. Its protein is CASSWLGQGSVEAETQYF.

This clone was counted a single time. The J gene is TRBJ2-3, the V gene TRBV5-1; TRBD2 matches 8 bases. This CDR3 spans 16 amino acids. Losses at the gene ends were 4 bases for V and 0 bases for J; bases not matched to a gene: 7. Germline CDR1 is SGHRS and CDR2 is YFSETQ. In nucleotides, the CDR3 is TGCGCCAGCAGCCGGAGCCCTAGCGGGAGCACAGATACGCAGTATTTT. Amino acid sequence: CASSRSPSGSTDTQYF.

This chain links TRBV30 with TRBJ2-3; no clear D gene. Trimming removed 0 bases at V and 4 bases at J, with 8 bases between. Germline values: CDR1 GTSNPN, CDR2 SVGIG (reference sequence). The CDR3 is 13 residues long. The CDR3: CAWSVTSSDTQYF. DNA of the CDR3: TGTGCCTGGAGTGTAACAAGTTCAGATACGCAGTATTTT.

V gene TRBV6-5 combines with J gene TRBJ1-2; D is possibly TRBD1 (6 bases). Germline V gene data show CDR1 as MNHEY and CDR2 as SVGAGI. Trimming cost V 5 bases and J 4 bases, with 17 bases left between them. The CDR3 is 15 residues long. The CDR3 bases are TGTGCCAGCAGTGCCAGAGGGGGATTAGGCTATGGCTACACCTTC. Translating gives CASSARGGLGYGYTF.